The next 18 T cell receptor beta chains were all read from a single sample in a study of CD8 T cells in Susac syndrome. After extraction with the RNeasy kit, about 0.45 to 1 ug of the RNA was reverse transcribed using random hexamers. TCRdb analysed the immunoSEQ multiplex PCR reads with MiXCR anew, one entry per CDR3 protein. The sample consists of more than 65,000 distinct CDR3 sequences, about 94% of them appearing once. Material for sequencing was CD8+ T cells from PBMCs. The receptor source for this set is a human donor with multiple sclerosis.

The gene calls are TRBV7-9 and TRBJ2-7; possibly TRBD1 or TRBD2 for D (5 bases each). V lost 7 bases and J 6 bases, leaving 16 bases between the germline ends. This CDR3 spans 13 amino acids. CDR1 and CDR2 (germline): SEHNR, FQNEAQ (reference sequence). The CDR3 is CASTPEGRGEQYF. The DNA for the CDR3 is TGTGCCAGCACCCCAGAGGGAAGGGGCGAGCAGTACTTC.

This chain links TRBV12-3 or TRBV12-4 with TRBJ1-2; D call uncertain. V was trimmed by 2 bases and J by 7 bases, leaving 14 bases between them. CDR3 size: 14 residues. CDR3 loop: CASSLSGISRGYTF. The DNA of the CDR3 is TGTGCCAGCAGTTTAAGTGGCATTTCCCGTGGCTACACCTTC.

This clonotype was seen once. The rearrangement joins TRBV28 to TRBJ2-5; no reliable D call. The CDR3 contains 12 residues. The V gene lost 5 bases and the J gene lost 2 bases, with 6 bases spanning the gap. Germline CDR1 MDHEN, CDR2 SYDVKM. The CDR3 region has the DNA TGTGCCAGCAGTGGGCAGCAAGAGACCCAGTACTTC. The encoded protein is CASSGQQETQYF.

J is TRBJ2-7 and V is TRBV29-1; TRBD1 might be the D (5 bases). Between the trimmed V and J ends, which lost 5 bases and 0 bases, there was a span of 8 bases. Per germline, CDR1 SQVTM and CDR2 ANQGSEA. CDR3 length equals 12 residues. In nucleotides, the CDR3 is TGCAGCGTTACCGACAGCTCCTACGAGCAGTACTTC. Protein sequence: CSVTDSSYEQYF.

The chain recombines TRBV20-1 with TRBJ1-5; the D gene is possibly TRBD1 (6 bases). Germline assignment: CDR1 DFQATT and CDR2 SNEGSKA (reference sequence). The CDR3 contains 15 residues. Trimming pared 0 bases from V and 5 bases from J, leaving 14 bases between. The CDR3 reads CSARDQGTVYQPQHF. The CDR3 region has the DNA TGCAGTGCTAGAGATCAGGGGACCGTATATCAGCCCCAGCATTTT.

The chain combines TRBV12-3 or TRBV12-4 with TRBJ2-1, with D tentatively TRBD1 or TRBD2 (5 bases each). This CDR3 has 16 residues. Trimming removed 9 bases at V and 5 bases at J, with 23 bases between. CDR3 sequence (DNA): TGTGCCAGTCGACCGCAGGGAGTAGGGGTTAACAATGAGCAGTTCTTC. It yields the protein CASRPQGVGVNNEQFF.

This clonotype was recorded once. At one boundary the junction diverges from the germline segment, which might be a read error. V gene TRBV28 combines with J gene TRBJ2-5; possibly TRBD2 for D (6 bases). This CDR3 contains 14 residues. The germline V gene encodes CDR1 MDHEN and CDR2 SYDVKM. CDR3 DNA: TGTGTCAGCAGCCCCTTCGGGGGACAAGAGACCCAGTACTTC. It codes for CVSSPFGGQETQYF.

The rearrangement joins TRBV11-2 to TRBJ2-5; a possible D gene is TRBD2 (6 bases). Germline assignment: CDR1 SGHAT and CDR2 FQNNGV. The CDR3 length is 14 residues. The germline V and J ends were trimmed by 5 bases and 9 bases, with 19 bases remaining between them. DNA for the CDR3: TGTGCCAGCAGCCGAGGGGAGGCGATTATGCCCCAGTACTTC. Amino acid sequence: CASSRGEAIMPQYF. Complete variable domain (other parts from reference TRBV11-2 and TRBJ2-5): EAGVAQSPRYKIIEKRQSVAFWCNPISGHATLYWYQQILGQGPKLLIQFQNNGVVDDSQLPKDRFSAERLKGVDSTLKIQPAKLEDSAVYLCASSRGEAIMPQYFGPGTRLLVL.

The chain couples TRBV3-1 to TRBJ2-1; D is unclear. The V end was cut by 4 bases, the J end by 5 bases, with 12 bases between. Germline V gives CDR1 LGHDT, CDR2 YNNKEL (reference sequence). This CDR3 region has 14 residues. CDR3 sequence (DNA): TGTGCCAGCAGCCTTATCGCCAGCCACAATGAGCAGTTCTTC. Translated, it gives CASSLIASHNEQFF.

CDR3 coding DNA: TGCGCCAGCAGCCAAGGGCGGGAAACGAACACCGGGGAGCTGTTTTTT. Protein sequence: CASSQGRETNTGELFF. The chain recombines TRBV4-3 with TRBJ2-2; D perhaps matches TRBD2 (6 bases). The V and J ends lost 1 base and 0 bases respectively, with 9 bases between them. The CDR3 is 16 residues long. CDR1 is LGHNA, CDR2 YSLEER, per germline.

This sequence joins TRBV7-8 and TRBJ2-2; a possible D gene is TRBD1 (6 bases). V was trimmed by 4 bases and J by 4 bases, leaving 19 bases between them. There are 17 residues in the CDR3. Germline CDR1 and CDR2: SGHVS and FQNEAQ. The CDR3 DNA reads TGTGCCAGCAGCTCGGATACAGGGATTAGGGGCACCGGGGAGCTGTTTTTT. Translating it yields CASSSDTGIRGTGELFF.

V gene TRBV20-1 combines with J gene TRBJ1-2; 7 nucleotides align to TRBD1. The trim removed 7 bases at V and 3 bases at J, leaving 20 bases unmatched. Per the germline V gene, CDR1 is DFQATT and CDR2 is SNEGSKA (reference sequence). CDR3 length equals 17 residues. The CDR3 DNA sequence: TGCAGTGGTTCCCATGACCAACCCTTCACAGGGGACTATGGCTACACCTTC. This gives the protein CSGSHDQPFTGDYGYTF.

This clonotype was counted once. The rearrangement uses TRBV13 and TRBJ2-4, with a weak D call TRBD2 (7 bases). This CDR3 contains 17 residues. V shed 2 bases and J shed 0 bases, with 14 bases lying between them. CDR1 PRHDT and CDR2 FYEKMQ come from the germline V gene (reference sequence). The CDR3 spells CASSLFEGGLAKNIQYF. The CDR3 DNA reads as TGTGCCAGCAGCTTATTCGAGGGGGGGCTAGCCAAAAACATTCAGTACTTC.

CDR3 loop: CASSYLLEGGTEAFF. For the CDR3, the DNA is TGTGCCAGCAGTTATTTGTTAGAGGGGGGGACTGAAGCTTTCTTT. The chain recombines TRBV6-2 or TRBV6-3 with TRBJ1-1; D is possibly TRBD1 (6 bases). This CDR3 spans 15 amino acids. The V end lost 3 bases, the J end lost 5 bases, and 16 bases lay between the germline ends. The germline gives CDR1 MNHEY, CDR2 SVGEGT.

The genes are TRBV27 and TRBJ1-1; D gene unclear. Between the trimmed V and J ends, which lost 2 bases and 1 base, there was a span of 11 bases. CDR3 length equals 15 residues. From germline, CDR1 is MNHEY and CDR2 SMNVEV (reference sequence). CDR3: CASSLGWAANTEAFF. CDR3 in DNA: TGTGCCAGCAGTTTAGGGTGGGCGGCGAACACTGAAGCTTTCTTT.

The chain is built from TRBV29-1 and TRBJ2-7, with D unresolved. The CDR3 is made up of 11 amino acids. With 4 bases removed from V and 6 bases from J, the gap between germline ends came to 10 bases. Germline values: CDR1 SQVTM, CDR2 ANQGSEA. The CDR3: CSVGDGFEQYF. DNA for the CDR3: TGCAGCGTTGGAGATGGTTTCGAGCAGTACTTC.

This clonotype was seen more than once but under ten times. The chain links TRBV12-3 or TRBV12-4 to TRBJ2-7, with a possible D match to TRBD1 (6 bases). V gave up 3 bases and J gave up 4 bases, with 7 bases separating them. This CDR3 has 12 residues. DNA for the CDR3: TGTGCCAGCAGTTTCAGGGGTTACGAGCAGTACTTC. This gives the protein CASSFRGYEQYF.

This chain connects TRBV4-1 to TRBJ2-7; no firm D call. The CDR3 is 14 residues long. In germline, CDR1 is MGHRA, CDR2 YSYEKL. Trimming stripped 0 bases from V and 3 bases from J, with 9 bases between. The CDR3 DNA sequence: TGCGCCAGCAGCCAAGAAGAAAGGGACTACGAGCAGTACTTC. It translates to CASSQEERDYEQYF.